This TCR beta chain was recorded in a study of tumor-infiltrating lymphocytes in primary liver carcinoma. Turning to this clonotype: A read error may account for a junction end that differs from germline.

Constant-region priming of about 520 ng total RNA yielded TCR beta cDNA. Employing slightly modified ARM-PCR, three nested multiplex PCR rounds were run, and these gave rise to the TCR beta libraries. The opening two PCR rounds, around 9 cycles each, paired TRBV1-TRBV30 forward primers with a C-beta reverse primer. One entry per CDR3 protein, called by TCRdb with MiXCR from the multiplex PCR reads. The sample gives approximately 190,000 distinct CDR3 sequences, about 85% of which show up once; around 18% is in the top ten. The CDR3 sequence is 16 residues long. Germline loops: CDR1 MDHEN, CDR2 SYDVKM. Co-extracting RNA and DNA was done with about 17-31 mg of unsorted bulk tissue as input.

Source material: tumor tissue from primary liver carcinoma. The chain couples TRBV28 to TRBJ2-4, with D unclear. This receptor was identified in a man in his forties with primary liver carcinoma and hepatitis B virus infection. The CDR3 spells CTRSTYRAKAKNIQYF. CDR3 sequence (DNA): TGTACCAGGAGTACATACCGGGCCAAGGCCAAAAACATTCAGTACTTC.